Listed below are T cell receptor beta chains from one sample, sequenced in a study of cytomegalovirus exposure and HLA in healthy donors. The table came from immunoSEQ multiplex PCR; TCRdb's copy has only in-frame clones and leaves some out. The repertoire consists of 150,000 to 200,000 clones, with 70% to 90% occurring once and the leading ten covering 1.5% to 2%. The specimen was PBMCs. The receptors come from a woman between 18 and 30 years old in good health and CMV-seronegative. The CDR3 runs from the conserved cysteine through the conserved F or W. Fields, in order: D gene, V gene, clone size, J gene, CDR3 protein, CDR3 DNA. The D gene is left open where the match is weak. The size of a clone is reported for some rows only, either as once, few or many, or as a class for expanded clones.

TRBD2	TRBV4-3	NA	TRBJ2-1	CASSQESGRGYNEQFF	TGCGCCAGCAGCCAAGAGAGCGGGAGAGGCTACAATGAGCAGTTCTTC
NA	TRBV19	NA	TRBJ2-1	CASSEWTARSDEQFF	TGTGCCAGTAGCGAATGGACAGCCAGATCAGATGAGCAGTTCTTC
TRBD1	TRBV10-3	NA	TRBJ1-5	CAIRGQDNQPQHF	TGTGCCATCAGGGGACAGGACAATCAGCCCCAGCATTTT
TRBD1	TRBV6-5	NA	TRBJ2-7	CASSDRGRVYEQYF	TGTGCCAGCAGTGACAGGGGACGCGTCTACGAGCAGTACTTC
NA	TRBV19	once	TRBJ1-5	CASSQGHSNQPQHF	TGTGCCAGTAGTCAGGGCCATAGCAATCAGCCCCAGCATTTT
NA	TRBV4-1	NA	TRBJ2-1	CASSQEPPGLGWDEQFF	TGCGCCAGCAGCCAAGAACCTCCGGGACTCGGGTGGGATGAGCAGTTCTTC
NA	TRBV6-5	NA	TRBJ1-2	CASRSGDRYGYTF	TGTGCCAGCAGGTCGGGGGATCGGTATGGCTACACCTTC
TRBD1	TRBV11-3	NA	TRBJ2-7	CASSSGQISYEQYF	TGTGCCAGCAGCTCGGGACAGATCTCCTACGAGCAGTACTTC
TRBD2	TRBV4-2	NA	TRBJ2-1	CASSQVADGGLAGVEQFF	TGTGCCAGCAGCCAAGTTGCTGATGGGGGACTAGCGGGAGTTGAGCAGTTCTTC
TRBD1	TRBV4-2	NA	TRBJ1-1	CASSQDWQQGAFF	TGTGCCAGCAGCCAAGATTGGCAACAGGGGGCTTTCTTT
NA	TRBV6-5	NA	TRBJ2-5	CASSYSRGAWETQYF	TGTGCCAGCAGTTACTCGCGGGGCGCGTGGGAGACCCAGTACTTC
NA	TRBV11-2	NA	TRBJ2-7	CASSLGRSGEGYEQYF	TGTGCCAGCAGCTTAGGGAGAAGCGGAGAGGGCTACGAGCAGTACTTC
NA	TRBV2	NA	TRBJ2-5	CASTFRFTETQYF	TGTGCCAGCACATTCAGGTTTACGGAGACCCAGTACTTC
TRBD1	TRBV6-1	NA	TRBJ1-5	CASRPGQGSNQPQHF	TGTGCCAGCAGGCCGGGACAGGGTAGCAATCAGCCCCAGCATTTT
TRBD1	TRBV7-7	NA	TRBJ2-7	CASSVGQGNSYEQYF	TGTGCTAGCAGCGTGGGACAGGGGAACTCCTACGAGCAGTACTTC
TRBD2	TRBV29-1	few	TRBJ2-3	CSVSSGELPDTQYF	TGCAGCGTTAGTAGCGGGGAGCTTCCAGATACGCAGTATTTT
TRBD2	TRBV4-1	NA	TRBJ2-1	CASSQAEPGLAFNEQFF	TGCGCCAGCAGCCAAGCCGAACCGGGACTAGCGTTCAATGAGCAGTTCTTC
NA	TRBV4-2	NA	TRBJ2-1	CASSQGTKGGEQFF	TGTGCCAGCAGCCAAGGGACCAAAGGGGGTGAGCAGTTCTTC
NA	TRBV29-1	NA	TRBJ2-2	CSAGGSGNAGELFF	TGCAGCGCCGGTGGGTCAGGGAACGCCGGGGAGCTGTTTTTT
NA	TRBV4-2	NA	TRBJ2-7	CASSPFRTVPSADPYEQYF	TGTGCCAGCAGCCCGTTCCGGACTGTTCCCTCGGCGGACCCTTACGAGCAGTACTTC
TRBD1	TRBV7-9	NA	TRBJ2-2	CASSWTGLTGELFF	TGTGCCAGCAGCTGGACAGGGTTAACCGGGGAGCTGTTTTTT
NA	TRBV7-9	once	TRBJ1-1	CASSHVDWNTEAFF	TGTGCCAGCAGCCATGTCGACTGGAACACTGAAGCTTTCTTT
NA	TRBV19	NA	TRBJ1-2	CASTGLPYGYTF	TGTGCCAGTACAGGGCTCCCCTATGGCTACACCTTC
NA	TRBV6-6	NA	TRBJ1-4	CASSLWASPGEKLFF	TGTGCCAGCAGTTTGTGGGCCTCGCCCGGTGAAAAACTGTTTTTT
NA	TRBV5-1	few	TRBJ2-2	CASSLGPRANTGELFF	TGCGCCAGCAGCTTGGGGCCCAGGGCGAACACCGGGGAGCTGTTTTTT
NA	TRBV27	NA	TRBJ1-5	CASSSLGGAQPQHF	TGTGCCAGCAGTTCGCTGGGGGGTGCCCAGCCCCAGCATTTT
TRBD1	TRBV4-2	NA	TRBJ1-5	CASSQGTGAGQPQHF	TGTGCCAGCAGCCAAGGGACAGGGGCGGGGCAGCCCCAGCATTTT